The clone carrying this T cell receptor (beta chain) was detected once. The data stem from a study of T cell changes during pregnancy in multiple sclerosis. Losses at the gene ends were 6 bases for V and 4 bases for J; bases not matched to a gene: 2. Germline V CDR1 and CDR2: SGHTA, FQGNSA. The CDR3 runs to 13 residues. The method was immunoSEQ multiplex PCR; TCRdb's version includes in-frame clones alone and lacks a portion of them. The table includes tens of thousands of clones, 85% to 90% detected once. Source: peripheral blood, taken in the first trimester of pregnancy. The receptor was derived from a female donor in good health, enrolled as a control in a pregnancy study. The chain uses TRBV7-2 and TRBJ1-3; 8 bases are shared with TRBD1. The CDR3 spells CASRQGAGNTIYF. The CDR3 region has the DNA TGTGCCAGCAGGCAGGGGGCAGGAAACACCATATATTTT.